This TCR beta chain was captured in a study of beta chain features in type 1 diabetes. About the study: Sorted cells examined across all samples numbered 95 million to 120 million.

J lost 4 bases, V lost 7 bases, and 5 bases had no gene match. Per the germline V gene, CDR1 is MDHEN and CDR2 is SYDVKM. The CDR3 runs to 13 residues. This clone was observed a handful of times. What it binds is not known. Expressed TCRB transcripts got sequenced, as all isolated RNA was reverse transcribed. TCRdb's copy holds only in-frame clones and misses some; the assay was immunoSEQ multiplex PCR. The data show under 850,000 clones, with around 15% seen just once and 0.022% held by the top ten. Findings and limits, study-wide: All four CD4+ subsets of Type 1 diabetes patients contained TCRB CDR3s that were moderately but significantly shorter. Patients with type 1 diabetes showed fewer VDJ junction insertions and more deletions. Resolution of whether HLA type affects TCRB rearrangement was not achieved here. Sequencing used cDNA, and cells with high TCR expression could therefore be over-represented.

What was sequenced was naive CD4+ T cells from blood. This chain joins TRBV28 and TRBJ1-1, with 8 nucleotides matching TRBD1. This TCR was recovered from a young man with type 1 diabetes. CDR3 protein: CASTSGQGTEAFF. CDR3 in DNA: TGTGCCAGCACCTCTGGACAGGGCACTGAAGCTTTCTTT.